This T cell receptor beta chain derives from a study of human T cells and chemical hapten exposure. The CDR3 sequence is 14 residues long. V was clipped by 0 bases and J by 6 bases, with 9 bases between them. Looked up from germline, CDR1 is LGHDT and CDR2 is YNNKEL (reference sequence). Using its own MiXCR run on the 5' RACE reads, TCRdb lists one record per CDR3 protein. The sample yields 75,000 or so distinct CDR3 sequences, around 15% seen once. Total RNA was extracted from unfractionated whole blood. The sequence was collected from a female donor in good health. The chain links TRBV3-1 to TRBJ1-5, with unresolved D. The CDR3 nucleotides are TGTGCCAGCAGCCAAGACCTCTCGCCTCAGCCCCAGCATTTT. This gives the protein CASSQDLSPQPQHF.